The present TCR beta chain was sequenced within a study of control samples from healthy donors and cancer patients. Sequencing was performed with immunoSEQ multiplex PCR; in TCRdb, only in-frame clones are kept and a portion is missing. This sample has about 120,000 clones, with 88% found just once. This clone came up a few times. The source material was blood. This clonotype was sampled from a woman aged 70-85 years in good health.

The CDR3: CASSFPKAGTRSNYGYTF. The CDR3 DNA sequence: TGTGCCAGCAGCTTTCCCAAGGCAGGGACGAGGAGTAACTATGGCTACACCTTC. V is TRBV5-6 and J is TRBJ1-2; weak D call: TRBD1 (5 bases). V lost 2 bases and J lost 1, with 21 bases in between. Germline V gives CDR1 SGHDT, CDR2 YYEEEE. The CDR3 contains 18 residues.